What follows are 16 T cell receptor beta chains derived from one specimen sequenced in a study of cytomegalovirus exposure and HLA in healthy donors. The PCR used 60 Vbeta and 13 Jbeta primers. Clones were read by immunoSEQ multiplex PCR, and TCRdb kept only the in-frame ones, dropping some. The sample has approximately 53,000 clones; around 70% are singletons. The sample taken for sequencing was PBMCs. These TCRs come from a woman aged 50 to 60 in good health and CMV-seronegative.

The rearrangement uses TRBV6-1 and TRBJ2-2, with 9 nucleotides matching TRBD1. The CDR3 consists of 15 residues. V lost 6 bases and J lost 7; bases outside the gene matches: 9. Germline V gives CDR1 MNHNS, CDR2 SASEGT. CDR3 in amino acids: CASRGTDRGIGELFF. In nucleotides, the CDR3 is TGTGCCAGCAGGGGGACCGACAGGGGGATCGGGGAGCTGTTTTTT.

The genes are TRBV5-1 and TRBJ1-1, with a tentative D call TRBD1 (5 bases). From germline, CDR1 is SGHRS and CDR2 YFSETQ. V lost 2 bases, J lost 0 bases, and 14 bases lay in between. The CDR3 loop spans 16 amino acids. CDR3 DNA: TGCGCCAGCAGCTTCCAGGGCTCCGGTATGAACACTGAAGCTTTCTTT. It specifies CASSFQGSGMNTEAFF.

The V and J genes are TRBV5-1 and TRBJ2-1, with no clear D. Trimming took off 2 bases at V and 7 bases at J, with 7 bases between the two ends. Germline CDR1 SGHRS, CDR2 YFSETQ. The CDR3 is 12 amino acids. This CDR3 is CASSFSQNEQFF. As DNA, the CDR3 is TGCGCCAGCAGCTTTAGCCAAAATGAGCAGTTCTTC.

This clone was found a few times. V usage is TRBV5-6 and J usage is TRBJ1-6, with D unclear. This CDR3 is 17 amino acids long. Germline V gene sequence: CDR1 SGHDT, CDR2 YYEEEE. The germline V and J ends were trimmed by 1 base and 11 bases, with 22 bases remaining between them. The CDR3 DNA follows: TGTGCCAGCAGCTTGTATCCGGGTGGTGGGATCGGGACACCCCTCCACTTT. This codes for CASSLYPGGGIGTPLHF.

This clone was detected only a few times. The chain carries TRBV19 and TRBJ1-1, with D tentatively TRBD1 (5 bases). Trimming took off 1 base at V and 4 bases at J, with 10 bases between the two ends. Germline CDR1 LNHDA, CDR2 SQIVND (reference sequence). The CDR3 runs to 14 residues. The CDR3 loop reads CASSIGSTVTEAFF. The CDR3 DNA sequence: TGTGCCAGTAGTATAGGCTCGACAGTCACTGAAGCTTTCTTT. Looking up the rest from reference TRBV19 and TRBJ1-1 gives the full variable domain: DGGITQSPKYLFRKEGQNVTLSCEQNLNHDAMYWYRQDPGQGLRLIYYSQIVNDFQKGDIAEGYSVSREKKESFPLTVTSAQKNPTAFYLCASSIGSTVTEAFFGQGTRLTVV.

This chain uses TRBV7-8 with TRBJ1-2; 7 bases map to TRBD1. This CDR3 region has 13 residues. V was pared by 2 bases and J by 7 bases, with 4 bases of the junction left unmatched. Germline CDR1 and CDR2: SGHVS and FQNEAQ. The CDR3 nucleotides read TGTGCCAGCAGCTTAAGACAGGGCTCTGGCTACACCTTC. This codes for CASSLRQGSGYTF.

The V call is TRBV28, the J call TRBJ1-2; 10 bases fit TRBD1. The junction had 10 bases not matched to a gene; V was cut back by 6 bases and J by 0 bases. The CDR3 totals 17 residues. Germline V lookup: CDR1 MDHEN, CDR2 SYDVKM. CDR3 DNA: TGTGCCAGCAGCTCCGGGACAGGGGCCCTAGCTAACTATGGCTACACCTTC. It encodes CASSSGTGALANYGYTF.

This chain uses TRBV11-2 with TRBJ1-3; weak D call: TRBD1 (6 bases). This CDR3 has 16 amino acids. CDR1 SGHAT and CDR2 FQNNGV come from the germline V gene. V gave up 4 bases and J gave up 3 bases, with 16 bases separating them. CDR3 protein: CASSSRTGGGGNTIYF. In DNA, the CDR3 is TGTGCCAGCAGCTCTCGCACGGGGGGCGGTGGAAACACCATATATTTT.

The rearrangement uses TRBV9 and TRBJ2-1; 9 bases fit TRBD2. Germline CDR1 is SGDLS and CDR2 is YYNGEE. Trimming removed 0 bases from V and 9 bases from J; junction bases left unmatched: 7. The CDR3 is 15 amino acids. CDR3: CASSVGISGGVEQFF. The CDR3 coding sequence is TGTGCCAGCAGCGTAGGAATTAGCGGGGGCGTTGAGCAGTTCTTC.

CDR3: CASSDQGRNQPQHF. CDR3 bases: TGTGCCAGCAGTGACCAGGGTCGCAATCAGCCCCAGCATTTT. V usage is TRBV2 and J usage is TRBJ1-5; perhaps TRBD1 as D (5 bases). Trimming pared 3 bases from V and 2 bases from J, leaving 8 bases between. Per the germline V gene, CDR1 is SNHLY and CDR2 is FYNNEI. The CDR3 has 14 amino acids.

The chain uses TRBV25-1 and TRBJ2-1, with 12 bases matching TRBD2. CDR3 length: 18 amino acids. Germline V lookup: CDR1 MGHDK, CDR2 SYGVNS. Trimming removed 6 bases from V and 4 bases from J; junction bases left unmatched: 13. CDR3 bases: TGTGCCAGCAGCGCACCTAGCGGGAGGGCCGGGTCATACAATGAGCAGTTCTTC. This encodes CASSAPSGRAGSYNEQFF. The full variable domain, with the rest looked up from reference TRBV25-1 and TRBJ2-1, is EADIYQTPRYLVIGTGKKITLECSQTMGHDKMYWYQQDPGMELHLIHYSYGVNSTEKGDLSSESTVSRIRTEHFPLTLESARPSHTSQYLCASSAPSGRAGSYNEQFFGPGTRLTVL.

V and J are TRBV27 and TRBJ2-6; D may be TRBD1 (6 bases). The ends were cut back, 2 bases at V and 2 bases at J, with 16 bases in the middle. Germline CDR1 MNHEY, CDR2 SMNVEV (reference sequence). The CDR3 contains 18 residues. This CDR3 reads CASSLKFQGLAGANVLTF. The DNA of the CDR3 is TGTGCCAGCAGTTTAAAGTTTCAGGGGCTCGCTGGGGCCAACGTCCTGACTTTC.

The chain is built from TRBV10-3 and TRBJ1-5; D ambiguous. The germline V and J ends were trimmed by 3 bases and 3 bases, with 3 bases remaining between them. The CDR3 runs to 12 residues. Germline loops: CDR1 ENHRY, CDR2 SYGVKD. Here the CDR3 reads CAISDNNQPQHF. CDR3 coding DNA: TGTGCCATCAGTGACAACAATCAGCCCCAGCATTTT.

The V and J genes are TRBV20-1 and TRBJ2-1; D is unresolved. V lost 6 bases to trimming and J lost 12 bases, with 15 bases between them. The CDR3 runs to 11 residues. Germline CDR1 DFQATT, CDR2 SNEGSKA (reference sequence). The CDR3 loop reads CSAATDGGQFF. The CDR3 coding sequence is TGCAGTGCCGCGACTGATGGCGGGCAGTTCTTC.

This clone was observed once. V and J are TRBV7-2 and TRBJ2-7; maybe TRBD1 (5 bases). The CDR3 contains 15 residues. Per the germline V gene, CDR1 is SGHTA and CDR2 is FQGNSA. V was trimmed by 0 bases and J by 3 bases, leaving 12 bases between them. The CDR3 coding sequence is TGTGCCAGCAGCTTAGCCGTGGGGCTCCACTACGAGCAGTACTTC. Amino acids: CASSLAVGLHYEQYF.

This chain uses TRBV29-1 with TRBJ2-6; possible D gene TRBD1, 6 bases. CDR3 length equals 14 residues. Trimming removed 6 bases from V and 0 bases from J, with 9 bases in between. Germline-derived CDR1 and CDR2 are SQVTM and ANQGSEA. CDR3 nucleotides: TGCAGCGTCAGGACAGACTCTGGGGCCAACGTCCTGACTTTC. Its translation is CSVRTDSGANVLTF. Combining the CDR3 with reference TRBV29-1 and TRBJ2-6 gives the whole variable domain SAVISQKPSRDICQRGTSLTIQCQVDSQVTMMFWYRQQPGQSLTLIATANQGSEATYESGFVIDKFPISRPNLTFSTLTVSNMSPEDSSIYLCSVRTDSGANVLTFGAGSRLTVL.